This TCR beta chain was retrieved from a study of blood T cell repertoires in COVID-19. The protocol was immunoSEQ multiplex PCR, while the TCRdb copy is restricted to in-frame clones and leaves out a portion. The sample lists about 360,000 clones; 70% to 90% were seen once. The CDR3 is 12 amino acids. Between the trimmed V and J ends, which lost 3 bases and 4 bases, there was a span of 5 bases. Germline CDR1 and CDR2: SGDLS and YYNGEE. Source material: PBMCs or T cells enriched from blood (not recorded which). This sequence joins TRBV9 and TRBJ2-1, with a possible D match to TRBD2 (5 bases). This TCR came from a man aged 25-45 years who had recovered from COVID-19. The CDR3 region is CASSAGYNEQFF. The CDR3 nucleotides are TGTGCCAGCAGCGCGGGGTACAATGAGCAGTTCTTC. Combining the CDR3 with reference TRBV9 and TRBJ2-1 gives the whole variable domain DSGVTQTPKHLITATGQRVTLRCSPRSGDLSVYWYQQSLDQGLQFLIQYYNGEERAKGNILERFSAQQFPDLHSELNLSSLELGDSALYFCASSAGYNEQFFGPGTRLTVL.